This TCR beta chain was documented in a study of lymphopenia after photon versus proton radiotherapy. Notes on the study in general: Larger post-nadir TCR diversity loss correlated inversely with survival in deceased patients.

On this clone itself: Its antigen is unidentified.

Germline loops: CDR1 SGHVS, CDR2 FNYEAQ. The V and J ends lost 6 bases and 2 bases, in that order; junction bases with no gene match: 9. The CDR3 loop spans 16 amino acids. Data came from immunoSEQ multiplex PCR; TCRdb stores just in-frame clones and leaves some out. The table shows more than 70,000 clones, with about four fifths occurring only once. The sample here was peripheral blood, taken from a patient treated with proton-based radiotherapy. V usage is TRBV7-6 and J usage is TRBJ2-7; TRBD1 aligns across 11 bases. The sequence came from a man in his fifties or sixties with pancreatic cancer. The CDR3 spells CASSPGTGGTTYEQYF. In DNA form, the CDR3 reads TGTGCCAGCAGTCCCGGGACAGGGGGTACCACCTACGAGCAGTACTTC.